This passage covers 21 T cell receptor beta chains from one sample sequenced in a study of blood T cells in healthy people across ages. A second roughly 6 to 11 cycle PCR used barcoded and J-beta primers. TCRdb ran MiXCR on the 5' RACE reads and lists one entry per CDR3 protein. The table has fewer than 2,000,000 distinct CDR3 sequences, roughly 32% seen once. The sample taken for sequencing was blood. The receptor set was obtained from a woman in her thirties in good health.

This clonotype has more than one count but fewer than ten. The J gene is TRBJ2-1, the V gene TRBV28, with unresolved D. CDR3 length: 12 amino acids. V shed 8 bases and J shed 6 bases, with 11 bases lying between them. In germline, CDR1 is MDHEN, CDR2 SYDVKM. In nucleotides, the CDR3 is TGTGCCAGCCGGCAGGTGGGCAATGAGCAGTTCTTC. Its translation: CASRQVGNEQFF.

Worth noting for this clonotype: Given a much more abundant clone one base away, this may be a read error. V usage is TRBV10-2 and J usage is TRBJ2-1; D may be TRBD1 (6 bases). With 5 bases removed from V and 4 bases from J, the gap between germline ends came to 15 bases. Germline-derived CDR1 and CDR2 are WSHSY and SAAADI. There are 15 residues in the CDR3. DNA of the CDR3: TGCGCCAGCAGTACACAGGGTATGAAGTACAATGAGCAGTTCTTC. Residues: CASSTQGMKYNEQFF.

The V and J genes are TRBV9 and TRBJ1-6; D perhaps matches TRBD1 (6 bases). The V end lost 4 bases, the J end lost 0 bases, and 14 bases lay between the germline ends. This CDR3 has 17 residues. Germline CDR1 is SGDLS and CDR2 is YYNGEE. In nucleotides, the CDR3 is TGTGCCAGCAGCCCGGAGGGGGGGGTCTCCTATAATTCACCCCTCCACTTT. Protein sequence: CASSPEGGVSYNSPLHF.

This chain links TRBV7-9 with TRBJ2-1; 9 bases agree with TRBD2. V lost 1 base to trimming and J lost 8 bases; unmatched junction nucleotides: 6. Germline V gene sequence: CDR1 SEHNR, CDR2 FQNEAQ (reference sequence). This CDR3 is 15 amino acids long. In nucleotides, the CDR3 is TGTGCCAGCAGCTTAGGCGGCGGGAGGGCCCATGAGCAGTTCTTC. It is translated as CASSLGGGRAHEQFF.

The chain is built from TRBV20-1 and TRBJ2-1; TRBD1 matches at 7 bases. The CDR3 has 15 residues. Germline CDR1 reads DFQATT; CDR2 reads SNEGSKA (reference sequence). V shed 0 bases, J shed 6 bases, and the junction held 8 bases outside the gene matches. The CDR3 coding sequence is TGCAGTGCTAGAGATGCGCGACAGGGTACCAATGAGCAGTTCTTC. It is translated as CSARDARQGTNEQFF.

In its sample, this clonotype was seen many times. Sequence at one end of the junction differs from germline and may be a read error. The rearrangement joins TRBV12-3 or TRBV12-4 to TRBJ2-7, with a weak D call TRBD2 (5 bases). CDR3 length: 12 amino acids. For the CDR3, the DNA is TGCGCCAGCAGCTTTTTGGGAGACGAGCAGTACTTC. Its protein is CASSFLGDEQYF.

This clonotype was counted many times. This chain connects TRBV29-1 to TRBJ2-3; 7 bases agree with TRBD1. Germline V gene lookup returns CDR1 SQVTM and CDR2 ANQGSEA. This CDR3 is built from 13 residues. The junction had 6 bases not matched to a gene; V was cut back by 5 bases and J by 4 bases. CDR3 coding DNA: TGCAGCGTTCGACAGGGACGGCCAGATACGCAGTATTTT. Amino acid sequence: CSVRQGRPDTQYF.

The chain links TRBV15 to TRBJ2-7, with TRBD1 matching over 7 bases. The germline gives CDR1 LNHNV, CDR2 YYDKDF (reference sequence). J gave up 0 bases and V 4 bases, and 6 bases lay outside the gene matches. This CDR3 contains 15 residues. The CDR3 nucleotides read TGTGCCACCAGCATACGACGACAGGGCTCCTACGAGCAGTACTTC. Translated, it gives CATSIRRQGSYEQYF.

For this clonotype: The junction departs from germline at one end; a sequencing error may be responsible. The CDR3 DNA sequence: TGCGCCAGCAGCCAAGATGGAACAGCCAATCAGCCCCAGCATTTT. Protein sequence: CASSQDGTANQPQHF. This chain connects TRBV27 to TRBJ1-5; D is uncertain. Per the germline V gene, CDR1 is MNHEY and CDR2 is SMNVEV (reference sequence). CDR3 length equals 15 residues.

This clonotype was detected ten times or more. This chain connects TRBV20-1 to TRBJ1-1; D is uncertain. CDR3 length equals 11 residues. Germline loops: CDR1 DFQATT, CDR2 SNEGSKA (reference sequence). V was clipped by 3 bases and J by 10 bases, with 12 bases between them. The CDR3 region has the DNA TGCAGTGCTAGTACCGGGCCAGGAGCTTTCTTT. Translation: CSASTGPGAFF.

As to this clonotype: Relative to the germline gene, one junction end is altered; a read error may explain this. Written as DNA, the CDR3 is TGCGCCAGCAGCTCTCAGAAAATCAACACCGGGGAACTGTTTTTT. Its protein is CASSSQKINTGELFF. The chain joins TRBV5-1 to TRBJ2-2, with TRBD2 as a possible D gene (5 bases). This CDR3 has 15 amino acids. Germline CDR1 and CDR2: SGHRS and YFSETQ.

A few counts support this clonotype. The V call is TRBV21-1, the J call TRBJ1-2. TRBV21-1 is reported as a pseudogene. CDR3 length equals 13 residues. CDR3 amino acids: CASTWTEGYGYTF. CDR3 in DNA: TGTGCCAGCACCTGGACGGAGGGCTATGGCTACACCTTC.

The chain combines TRBV7-8 with TRBJ2-5, with 7 bases fitting TRBD2. With 5 bases clipped from V and 5 bases from J, the junction kept 11 bases outside the gene matches. This CDR3 has 15 residues. CDR1 SGHVS and CDR2 FQNEAQ come from the germline V gene. CDR3 residues: CASSPSGAGSETQYF. In DNA, the CDR3 is TGTGCCAGCAGCCCCAGCGGGGCAGGGTCCGAGACCCAGTACTTC.

The CDR3 bases are TGTGCCAGCAGTCCCGACCAGTGGCACCGGGACAAGTATCAGCCCCAGCATTTT. It yields the protein CASSPDQWHRDKYQPQHF. This chain connects TRBV2 to TRBJ1-5, with TRBD1 as a possible D gene (6 bases). The CDR3 spans 18 residues. Germline lookup yields CDR1 SNHLY and CDR2 FYNNEI. Between the trimmed V and J ends, which lost 5 bases and 5 bases, there was a span of 25 bases.

The chain uses TRBV4-2 and TRBJ2-3; the match to TRBD2 covers 7 bases. The length of the CDR3 is 14 residues. The junction had 4 bases not matched to a gene; V was cut back by 0 bases and J by 7 bases. Germline CDR1 is LGHNA and CDR2 is YNFKEQ. Here the CDR3 DNA reads TGTGCCAGCAGCCAAGATGAGGGGACTAATACGCAGTATTTT. Encoded protein: CASSQDEGTNTQYF.

This clonotype was seen ten or more times. This chain connects TRBV4-1 to TRBJ2-5, with 7 bases matching TRBD1. The CDR3 sequence is 16 residues long. Trimming removed 1 base from V and 5 bases from J; junction bases left unmatched: 10. Germline loops: CDR1 MGHRA, CDR2 YSYEKL. CDR3 nucleotides: TGCGCCAGCAGCCAAGCGGGACAGCACGTTGGGGAGACCCAGTACTTC. As protein: CASSQAGQHVGETQYF.

In its sample, this clonotype was seen a few times. The J gene is TRBJ1-4, the V gene TRBV7-2; no clear D. The ends were cut back, 5 bases at V and 2 bases at J, with 12 bases in the middle. CDR1 and CDR2 (germline): SGHTA, FQGNSA. The CDR3 is 15 amino acids. CDR3 sequence (DNA): TGTGCCAGCAGCCGATTTAGGGCCACTAATGAAAAACTGTTTTTT. This encodes CASSRFRATNEKLFF.

This clonotype was seen a few times. The V gene is TRBV3-1, the J gene TRBJ2-5; D tentatively fits TRBD1 or TRBD2 (6 bases each). Deletions cut 4 bases from V and 7 bases from J, with 13 bases between. CDR1 is LGHDT and CDR2 is YNNKEL in the germline V gene (reference sequence). The CDR3 extends over 13 amino acids. The CDR3 spells CASSLQGRGTQYF. The CDR3 DNA reads as TGTGCCAGCAGCCTTCAGGGGCGGGGGACCCAGTACTTC.

This clonotype has more than one count but fewer than ten. This sequence joins TRBV7-9 and TRBJ2-2; D may be TRBD1 or TRBD2 (5 bases each). The V end lost 7 bases, the J end lost 0 bases, and 12 bases lay between the germline ends. Germline lookup yields CDR1 SEHNR and CDR2 FQNEAQ (reference sequence). The length of the CDR3 is 15 residues. CDR3 sequence reads: CASTRRGANTGELFF. In DNA, the CDR3 is TGTGCCAGCACCCGGCGAGGGGCGAACACCGGGGAGCTGTTTTTT.

The CDR3 region is CATLGQSSTDTQYF. The CDR3 DNA is TGTGCCACCTTAGGGCAGTCTAGCACAGATACGCAGTATTTT. This chain joins TRBV15 and TRBJ2-3; no reliable D call. In germline, CDR1 is LNHNV, CDR2 YYDKDF (reference sequence). This CDR3 spans 14 amino acids. V lost 8 bases and J 0 bases, leaving 12 bases between the germline ends.

This clonotype was counted between two and nine times. The chain combines TRBV25-1 with TRBJ1-6; D is perhaps TRBD1 (5 bases). Germline CDR1 MGHDK, CDR2 SYGVNS. Trimming took 0 bases from V and 14 from J, leaving 14 bases between them. This CDR3 has 14 residues. DNA for the CDR3: TGTGCCAGCAGTGAATACGACCGACAGTCGGCCCTCCACTTT. As protein: CASSEYDRQSALHF.